This T cell receptor beta chain was recovered during a study of blood T cell repertoires in COVID-19. At the level of the study: In each case, the material was cDNA or gDNA derived from T cells, B-cell-depleted T cells, or PBMCs.

Everyone who took part was roughly 18 to 90 years old, and they came from 24 US areas. Per the original methods: Amplification of reference gene primers provided the estimated nucleated cell counts. TCRdb keeps only in-frame clones here, not all; method: immunoSEQ multiplex PCR. The D gene and trimming were derived from the DNA, and the V and J assignments and clone size from that table. The data hold some 250,000 clones, with over 75% observed a single time. Material: PBMCs or T cells enriched from blood (not recorded which). The source of this sequence is a woman aged 50 to 60 who had recovered from COVID-19.

DNA for the CDR3: TGTGCCAGCAGTAGGACAGGGCCCTTTCGAGGCTACACCTTC. This sequence encodes CASSRTGPFRGYTF. V usage is TRBV6-5 and J usage is TRBJ1-2, with 8 bases fitting TRBD1. The CDR3 loop spans 14 amino acids. The V segment lost 5 bases and the J segment 8 bases; nucleotides outside the gene matches: 10. The V gene's germline CDR1 is MNHEY and CDR2 SVGAGI.